These 24 T cell receptor beta chains were all obtained from the same sample, sequenced in a study of blood T cell repertoires in COVID-19. The method was immunoSEQ multiplex PCR; TCRdb's version includes in-frame clones alone and lacks a portion of them. The sample has 350,000 to 500,000 clones, about 88% seen once; the top ten hold 1.4% to 1.5%. The sequenced sample consisted of PBMCs or T cells enriched from blood (not recorded which). These receptors all stem from a woman between 18 and 30 years old who had been exposed to COVID-19.

J is TRBJ2-7 and V is TRBV7-2; D is unresolved. V was clipped by 4 bases and J by 3 bases, with 13 bases between them. CDR3 length: 14 residues. Germline V CDR1 and CDR2: SGHTA, FQGNSA. The CDR3 nucleotides read TGTGCCAGCAGCTCCTCGTATTCGGTCTACGAGCAGTACTTC. It encodes CASSSSYSVYEQYF. The full variable domain, with the rest looked up from reference TRBV7-2 and TRBJ2-7, is GAGVSQSPSNKVTEKGKDVELRCDPISGHTALYWYRQSLGQGLEFLIYFQGNSAPDKSGLPSDRFSAERTGGSVSTLTIQRTQQEDSAVYLCASSSSYSVYEQYFGPGTRLTVT.

The rearrangement links TRBV28 to TRBJ2-3; 7 bases are shared with TRBD2. The CDR3 is 11 amino acids. The trim removed 9 bases at V and 6 bases at J, leaving 3 bases unmatched. Per the germline V gene, CDR1 is MDHEN and CDR2 is SYDVKM. CDR3 bases: TGTGCCAGTAGCGGGTTCGATACGCAGTATTTT. As protein: CASSGFDTQYF.

The V and J genes are TRBV21-1 and TRBJ1-3; TRBD1, the D gene given by the table, was not confirmed from the DNA. TRBV21-1 is deemed a pseudogene. This CDR3 comprises 16 residues. The CDR3 DNA is TGTGCCAGCAGTCTCGAGAGGGGGCTCTCAGGAAACACCATATATTTT. It specifies CASSLERGLSGNTIYF.

The chain joins TRBV9 to TRBJ2-3; 7 nucleotides match TRBD1. The CDR3 length is 12 residues. Germline V gene sequence: CDR1 SGDLS, CDR2 YYNGEE. The ends lost 3 bases at V and 6 bases at J; junction bases unmatched: 1. CDR3 DNA sequence: TGTGCCAGCAGCGCGGACAGGGATACGCAGTATTTT. As protein: CASSADRDTQYF.

The chain couples TRBV18 to TRBJ2-2; a weak D match, TRBD1 (6 bases). The CDR3 totals 16 residues. V dropped 1 base and J dropped 0 bases, with 9 bases sitting between them. From germline, CDR1 is KGHSH and CDR2 LQKENI. The CDR3 sequence is CASSPLAGANTGELFF. CDR3 DNA: TGTGCCAGCTCACCACTGGCAGGGGCGAACACCGGGGAGCTGTTTTTT.

The V gene is TRBV19, the J gene TRBJ2-2, with TRBD1 matching 8 bases. V lost 5 bases to trimming and J lost 6 bases; unmatched junction nucleotides: 8. Germline assignment: CDR1 LNHDA and CDR2 SQIVND (reference sequence). This CDR3 comprises 15 residues. CDR3 DNA: TGTGCCAGTAGTTCCCGACAGGGGATGGCCGGGGAGCTGTTTTTT. Its protein is CASSSRQGMAGELFF.

V and J are TRBV2 and TRBJ2-2; 8 bases are a match to TRBD1. V dropped 6 bases and J dropped 1; count of bases not matched to a gene: 1. This CDR3 region has 14 residues. The germline V gene has CDR1 SNHLY and CDR2 FYNNEI. The CDR3 protein is CASRDRVNTGELFF. The CDR3 coding sequence is TGTGCCAGCAGGGACAGGGTGAACACCGGGGAGCTGTTTTTT.

The V call is TRBV12-3 or TRBV12-4, the J call TRBJ2-7; D not certain. There are 11 residues in the CDR3. V lost 7 bases and J 3 bases, leaving 7 bases between the germline ends. CDR3 DNA sequence: TGTGCCAGCACCTCCGGCTACGAGCAGTACTTC. It encodes CASTSGYEQYF.

The chain joins TRBV27 to TRBJ1-3; D is possibly TRBD1 (6 bases). The CDR3 consists of 14 residues. V lost 4 bases, J lost 1 base, and 8 bases lay in between. In germline, CDR1 is MNHEY, CDR2 SMNVEV (reference sequence). The CDR3 is CASSSGVSGNTIYF. In nucleotides, the CDR3 is TGTGCCAGCAGTTCAGGGGTATCTGGAAACACCATATATTTT.

The chain joins TRBV28 to TRBJ2-6; D might be TRBD1 (6 bases). The V end was cut by 6 bases, the J end by 1 base, with 16 bases between. The CDR3 totals 17 residues. In germline, CDR1 is MDHEN, CDR2 SYDVKM. The CDR3 protein is CASSPDYRASGANVLTF. The CDR3 DNA reads TGTGCCAGCAGCCCTGATTACAGGGCGTCTGGGGCCAACGTCCTGACTTTC.

This chain links TRBV14 with TRBJ2-7, with 7 bases that match TRBD1. This CDR3 spans 14 amino acids. Per the germline V gene, CDR1 is SGHDN and CDR2 is FVKESK. With V trimmed by 1 base and J by 4 bases, 4 bases remained unmatched. The CDR3 DNA is TGTGCCAGCAGCCAAGGCAGGGGGAATTACGAGCAGTACTTC. Residues: CASSQGRGNYEQYF.

The chain recombines TRBV10-3 with TRBJ2-1, with 9 bases identical to TRBD1. CDR3 length: 13 amino acids. CDR1 is ENHRY and CDR2 is SYGVKD in the germline V gene. The ends lost 9 bases at V and 7 bases at J; junction bases unmatched: 7. The CDR3 DNA sequence: TGTGCCATTTTGCAGGGACAGGGAAATGAGCAGTTCTTC. Translating gives CAILQGQGNEQFF.

This clone turned up a few times. Different DNA sequences within this sample yield the same CDR3. This chain connects TRBV19 to TRBJ1-1, with 8 bases identical to TRBD1. This CDR3 spans 14 amino acids. Germline V gene data show CDR1 as LNHDA and CDR2 as SQIVND (reference sequence). V shed 5 bases and J 3 bases; nucleotides not matched to a gene: 5. CDR3 nucleotide sequence: TGTGCCAGTAGTGGACAGGGCAGGGACACTGAAGCTTTCTTT. Protein: CASSGQGRDTEAFF.

The CDR3 DNA is TGCGCCAGTCTGGGGCCTAGCGCTATTTACTCCTACGAGCAGTACTTC. It yields the protein CASLGPSAIYSYEQYF. The chain recombines TRBV10-1 with TRBJ2-7; the D gene is possibly TRBD2 (6 bases). The CDR3 has 16 amino acids. Germline V gene data show CDR1 as WNHNN and CDR2 as SYGVQD (reference sequence). Trimming cost V 9 bases and J 0 bases, with 21 bases left between them.

The chain links TRBV9 to TRBJ2-1, with TRBD2 identical over 13 bases. From germline, CDR1 is SGDLS and CDR2 YYNGEE. The CDR3 spans 18 residues. V trimming: 4 bases; J trimming: 4 bases; junction bases outside the gene matches: 11. CDR3 amino acids: CASSNPGTSGNLYNEQFF. The CDR3 DNA reads as TGTGCCAGCAGCAACCCCGGGACTAGCGGGAACCTATACAATGAGCAGTTCTTC.

The gene calls are TRBV10-2 and TRBJ2-1, with TRBD2 identical over 7 bases. This CDR3 region has 13 residues. The germline V gene has CDR1 WSHSY and CDR2 SAAADI. V lost 7 bases and J lost 5; bases outside the gene matches: 5. CDR3 loop: CASTLLADNEQFF. DNA of the CDR3: TGCGCCAGCACCCTCCTAGCGGACAATGAGCAGTTCTTC.

The chain is built from TRBV5-1 and TRBJ2-7; maybe TRBD2 (6 bases). Germline-derived CDR1 and CDR2 are SGHRS and YFSETQ. The CDR3 contains 14 residues. V dropped 0 bases and J dropped 5 bases, with 12 bases sitting between them. CDR3 protein: CASSLGRGGDEQYF. The CDR3 bases are TGCGCCAGCAGCTTGGGGAGGGGCGGAGACGAGCAGTACTTC.

This clone was counted a few times. The chain joins TRBV28 to TRBJ1-6; possible D gene TRBD1, 6 bases. The CDR3 consists of 15 residues. Germline V lookup: CDR1 MDHEN, CDR2 SYDVKM. V lost 3 bases to trimming and J lost 7 bases, with 13 bases between them. This CDR3 reads CASSFRDRPNSPLHF. The DNA for the CDR3 is TGTGCCAGCAGTTTCCGAGACAGGCCCAATTCACCCCTCCACTTT.

This clone showed up just a few times. This sequence joins TRBV7-2 and TRBJ1-2; 7 bases map to TRBD1. V gave up 2 bases and J gave up 3 bases; unmatched junction bases: 9. The germline gives CDR1 SGHTA, CDR2 FQGNSA. This CDR3 region has 16 residues. CDR3 sequence: CASSLKAGTAYYGYTF. The CDR3 DNA is TGTGCCAGCAGCTTAAAGGCGGGGACAGCTTACTATGGCTACACCTTC.

The DNA for the CDR3 is TGTGCCAGCAGCGCAGACAGGGGGGCCGAGCAGTACTTC. This codes for CASSADRGAEQYF. This chain uses TRBV9 with TRBJ2-7; 9 bases map to TRBD1. The CDR3 sequence is 13 residues long. Unmatched junction bases numbered 4, after V lost 3 bases and J lost 6 bases. Germline CDR1 reads SGDLS; CDR2 reads YYNGEE.

The rearrangement links TRBV18 to TRBJ2-7, with 12 bases aligning to TRBD2. CDR3 length equals 15 residues. Germline V gives CDR1 KGHSH, CDR2 LQKENI. Losses at the gene ends were 3 bases for V and 5 bases for J; bases not matched to a gene: 5. The chain's CDR3 is CASSPTRTSGNEQYF. In DNA form, the CDR3 reads TGTGCCAGCTCACCTACAAGGACTAGCGGGAACGAGCAGTACTTC.

This chain uses TRBV18 with TRBJ2-1; D is undetermined. Germline-derived CDR1 and CDR2 are KGHSH and LQKENI. The CDR3 totals 14 residues. Trimming cost V 8 bases and J 2 bases, with 13 bases left between them. The CDR3, as DNA: TGTGCCAGCACAGATACCCTAACCTACAATGAGCAGTTCTTC. This codes for CASTDTLTYNEQFF. Combining the CDR3 with reference TRBV18 and TRBJ2-1 gives the whole variable domain NAGVMQNPRHLVRRRGQEARLRCSPMKGHSHVYWYRQLPEEGLKFMVYLQKENIIDESGMPKERFSAEFPKEGPSILRIQQVVRGDSAAYFCASTDTLTYNEQFFGPGTRLTVL.

The chain is built from TRBV28 and TRBJ1-5; the match to TRBD1 covers 7 bases. The V and J ends lost 1 base and 6 bases, in that order; junction bases with no gene match: 6. CDR1 and CDR2 (germline): MDHEN, SYDVKM. The CDR3 has 15 residues. CDR3 bases: TGTGCCAGCAGTTTATCTCAGACAGGGAGTCAGCCCCAGCATTTT. Translation gives CASSLSQTGSQPQHF.

This chain uses TRBV19 with TRBJ1-4; no definite D call. The CDR3 runs 13 residues. V was cut by 7 bases and J by 4 bases, with 10 bases left in between. Germline V CDR1 and CDR2: LNHDA, SQIVND (reference sequence). The CDR3 DNA sequence: TGTGCCAGTAACGAGGATAATAATGAAAAACTGTTTTTT. Protein sequence: CASNEDNNEKLFF.